This is a list of T cell receptor beta chains from one sample in a study of control samples from healthy donors and cancer patients. The repertoire was sequenced with immunoSEQ multiplex PCR; TCRdb's copy has only in-frame clones and lacks some. Of 150,000 to 200,000 clones listed, 91% are singletons. The sequenced sample was blood. These receptors originate from a woman in her 30s in good health. Each CDR3 is given with its conserved first and last residue. D genes are given only for firm matches. The listing skips clone size in some rows; elsewhere it reads once, few, many or a size class.

d_call,clone_size,j_call,v_call,cdr3_aa,cdr3_nt
TRBD2,NA,TRBJ2-1,TRBV28,CASSSPGLAGNEQFF,TGTGCCAGCAGTTCCCCGGGACTAGCGGGGAATGAGCAGTTCTTC
TRBD1,NA,TRBJ1-2,TRBV4-1,CASSQDPGGQGYGYTF,TGCGCCAGCAGCCAAGATCCTGGGGGACAGGGGTATGGCTACACCTTC
TRBD1,NA,TRBJ1-1,TRBV7-3,CASSLPRGRGEGEAFF,TGTGCCAGCAGCTTACCCCGGGGCAGGGGGGAGGGTGAAGCTTTCTTT
NA,few,TRBJ2-4,TRBV15,CATSREQGEVDIQYF,TGTGCCACCAGCAGAGAGCAGGGAGAGGTGGACATTCAGTACTTC
TRBD2,NA,TRBJ2-5,TRBV15,CATSSPSGGQYQETQYF,TGTGCCACCAGCAGTCCTAGCGGGGGGCAGTACCAAGAGACCCAGTACTTC
NA,NA,TRBJ2-1,TRBV21-1,CASSNRGLNEQFF,TGTGCCAGCAGCAATAGGGGGCTCAATGAGCAGTTCTTC
TRBD1,NA,TRBJ2-5,TRBV5-1,CASSDRVSETQYF,TGCGCCAGCAGCGACAGGGTTAGCGAGACCCAGTACTTC
NA,NA,TRBJ1-5,TRBV7-9,CASSLTSNQPQHF,TGTGCCAGCAGCCTTACTTCCAATCAGCCCCAGCATTTT
TRBD1,NA,TRBJ1-3,TRBV7-9,CASSSDRVTGNTIYF,TGTGCCAGCAGCTCGGACAGGGTCACTGGAAACACCATATATTTT
TRBD1,NA,TRBJ1-4,TRBV19,CASSMTGYNEKLFF,TGTGCCAGTAGTATGACAGGGTATAATGAAAAACTGTTTTTT
TRBD2,NA,TRBJ2-5,TRBV6-4,CASSDSSGIQETQYF,TGTGCCAGCAGTGACTCTAGCGGGATCCAAGAGACCCAGTACTTC
NA,NA,TRBJ2-5,TRBV10-1,CASNTGETQYF,TGCGCCAGCAACACAGGGGAGACCCAGTACTTC
NA,NA,TRBJ1-6,TRBV10-3,CAISGGGSPLHF,TGTGCCATCAGTGGGGGGGGTTCACCCCTCCACTTT
NA,NA,TRBJ1-2,TRBV11-2,CASSSYRESGYTF,TGTGCCAGCAGCTCGTATAGGGAGAGCGGCTACACCTTC
TRBD1,once,TRBJ1-6,TRBV6-2/TRBV6-3,CASSYSGTGGSPLHF,TGTGCCAGCAGTTACTCCGGGACAGGCGGTTCACCCCTCCACTTT
TRBD2,NA,TRBJ2-3,TRBV7-6,CASSQTSATDTQYF,TGTGCCAGCAGTCAAACTAGCGCCACAGATACGCAGTATTTT
NA,NA,TRBJ2-1,TRBV29-1,CSVIPIGGSSYNEQFF,TGCAGCGTTATCCCCATCGGCGGCAGCTCCTACAATGAGCAGTTCTTC
NA,NA,TRBJ1-5,TRBV19,CASSIGGAGNQPQHF,TGTGCCAGTAGTATAGGCGGCGCAGGCAATCAGCCCCAGCATTTT
NA,NA,TRBJ2-5,TRBV11-2,CASSPTSSTQYF,TGTGCCAGCAGCCCGACTAGTTCGACCCAGTACTTC
NA,NA,TRBJ2-5,TRBV7-9,CASSPGWETQYF,TGTGCCAGCAGCCCAGGGTGGGAGACCCAGTACTTC
TRBD1,NA,TRBJ1-5,TRBV19,CASSLRQGRSNQPQHF,TGTGCCAGTAGTCTCCGACAGGGCAGGAGCAATCAGCCCCAGCATTTT
NA,once,TRBJ1-1,TRBV28,CASSVQETTEAFF,TGTGCCAGCAGTGTCCAGGAAACCACTGAAGCTTTCTTT
TRBD2,NA,TRBJ2-5,TRBV5-1,CASSSTSGETQYF,TGCGCCAGCAGCTCGACTAGCGGGGAGACCCAGTACTTC
NA,NA,TRBJ1-6,TRBV2,CASSERGGGSYNSPLHF,TGTGCCAGCAGTGAACGGGGGGGCGGGTCCTATAATTCACCCCTCCACTTT
NA,NA,TRBJ1-2,TRBV5-6,CASSTAPYGYTF,TGTGCCAGCAGCACAGCCCCCTATGGCTACACCTTC
NA,NA,TRBJ2-1,TRBV21-1,CASSPQGYNEQFF,TGTGCCAGCAGCCCGCAGGGGTACAATGAGCAGTTCTTC
TRBD1,few,TRBJ1-6,TRBV19,CASRQGSYNSPLHF,TGTGCCAGTCGACAGGGCTCCTATAATTCACCCCTCCACTTT
NA,NA,TRBJ1-2,TRBV5-1,CASSLEDYGYTF,TGCGCCAGCAGCTTGGAAGACTATGGCTACACCTTC
TRBD1,NA,TRBJ1-4,TRBV7-2,CASSYLQRQGEKLFF,TGTGCCAGCAGCTACCTGCAAAGACAGGGCGAAAAACTGTTTTTT
TRBD1,NA,TRBJ1-2,TRBV13,CASSGTGGRDYGYTF,TGTGCCAGCAGCGGGACAGGGGGCAGAGACTATGGCTACACCTTC
NA,NA,TRBJ2-7,TRBV12-3/TRBV12-4,CASSQLDYEQYF,TGTGCCAGCAGCCAACTAGACTACGAGCAGTACTTC
NA,NA,TRBJ1-1,TRBV6-2/TRBV6-3,CASSYGPEAFF,TGTGCCAGCAGTTACGGGCCAGAAGCTTTCTTT